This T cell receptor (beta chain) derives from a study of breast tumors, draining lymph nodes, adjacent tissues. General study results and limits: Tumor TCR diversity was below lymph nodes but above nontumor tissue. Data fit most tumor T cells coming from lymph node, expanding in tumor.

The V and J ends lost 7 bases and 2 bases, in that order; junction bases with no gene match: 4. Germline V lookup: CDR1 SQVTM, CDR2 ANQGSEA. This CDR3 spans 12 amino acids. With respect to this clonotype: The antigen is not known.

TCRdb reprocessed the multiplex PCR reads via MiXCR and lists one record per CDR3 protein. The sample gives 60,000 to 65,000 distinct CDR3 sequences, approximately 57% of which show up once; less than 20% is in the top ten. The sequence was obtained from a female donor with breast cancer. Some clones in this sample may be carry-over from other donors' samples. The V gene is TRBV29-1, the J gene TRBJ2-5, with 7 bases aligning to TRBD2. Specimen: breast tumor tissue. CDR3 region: CSGGLRQETQYF. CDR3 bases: TGCAGCGGGGGACTAAGGCAAGAGACCCAGTACTTC.